This TCR beta chain derives from a study of T cells in Graves' hyperthyroidism and ophthalmopathy. Looking at the study overall: Peripheral blood draws took place at initial diagnosis, ahead of any treatment.

As regards this clonotype: What it binds is unknown.

Findings and limits, study-wide: Ophthalmopathy prediction by the model preceded onset by a median roughly 6.3 months.

The TCR beta CDR3 regions underwent amplification using RNA transcripts as the source. A first-round RT-PCR of the TCR CDR3 used the HTBI primer set. TCRdb re-called the multiplex PCR reads through MiXCR, storing one row per CDR3 protein. The table has about 400,000 distinct CDR3 sequences, roughly 15% seen once. CDR3 length: 14 residues. With 7 bases clipped from V and 1 base from J, the junction kept 7 bases outside the gene matches. Germline CDR1 is SQVTM and CDR2 is ANQGSEA. The TCR sequence derives from a man between 18 and 29 years old with Graves' ophthalmopathy. Material for sequencing was blood. The chain couples TRBV29-1 to TRBJ2-4; 7 nucleotides agree with TRBD2. The CDR3 coding sequence is TGCAGCGGTGCCTTGGGAGGGGCCAAAAACATTCAGTACTTC. Its translation is CSGALGGAKNIQYF.